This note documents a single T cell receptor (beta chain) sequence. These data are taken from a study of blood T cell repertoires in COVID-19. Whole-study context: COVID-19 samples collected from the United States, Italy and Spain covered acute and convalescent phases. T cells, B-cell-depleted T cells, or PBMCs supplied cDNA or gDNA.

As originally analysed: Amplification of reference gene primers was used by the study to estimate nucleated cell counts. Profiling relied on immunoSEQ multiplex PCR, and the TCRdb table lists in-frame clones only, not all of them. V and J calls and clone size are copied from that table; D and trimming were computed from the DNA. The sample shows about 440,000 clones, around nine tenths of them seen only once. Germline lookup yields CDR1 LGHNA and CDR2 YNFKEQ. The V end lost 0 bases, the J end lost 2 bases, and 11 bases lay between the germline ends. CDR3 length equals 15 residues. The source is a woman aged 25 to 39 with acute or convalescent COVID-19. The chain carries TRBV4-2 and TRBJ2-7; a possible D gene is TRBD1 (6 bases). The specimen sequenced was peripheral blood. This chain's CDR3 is CASSQEGRGPYEQYF. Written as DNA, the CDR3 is TGTGCCAGCAGCCAAGAAGGCAGGGGTCCCTACGAGCAGTACTTC.